This record looks at one TCR beta chain sequence and its context. Its target is unknown. The data are from a study of vaccination effects on CD4 cells after COVID-19. Assay: immunoSEQ multiplex PCR; the TCRdb copy retains only in-frame clones and omits some. The table has about 57,000 clones, about four fifths seen once. CD4+ T cells were isolated after 10 days of culture. It was two doses of either the BNT162b2 or mRNA-1273 vaccine that participants received. The CDR3 contains 13 residues. The germline gives CDR1 SGHRS, CDR2 YFSETQ. V was cut by 4 bases and J by 4 bases, with 9 bases left in between. This TCR derives from a human donor who received a COVID-19 vaccine. The genes are TRBV5-1 and TRBJ2-1; D may be TRBD1 (6 bases). The sample consisted of CD4+ T cells from PBMCs cultured without peptide, taken after COVID-19 vaccination. CDR3 sequence (DNA): TGCGCCAGCAGCGCCGGACAGTACAATGAGCAGTTCTTC. Amino acid sequence: CASSAGQYNEQFF.